The rows below give T cell receptor beta chains drawn from one sample of a study of T cell responses to AZD1222 COVID-19 vaccine. Measured with immunoSEQ multiplex PCR; TCRdb has only the in-frame clones, and not every one. The sample has under 150,000 clones; about 91% are singletons. The sequenced sample was peripheral blood, obtained 28 days after the second AZD1222 dose. Source of these receptors: an adult who received the AZD1222 COVID-19 vaccine. Each CDR3 is given without its conserved first and last residue. Each record gives: V gene, J gene, CDR3 protein.

>TRBV30|TRBJ2-1
VLRGANNEQF
>TRBV10-3|TRBJ1-6
AISEERHNSPLH
>TRBV19|TRBJ1-1
ASTQRQGRTEAF
>TRBV7-6|TRBJ1-1
ASSLRKDRNTEAF
>TRBV3-1/TRBV3-2|TRBJ2-7
ASSPNRGRRHEQY
>TRBV6-5|TRBJ1-4
ASSYSGRGEKLF
>TRBV27|TRBJ2-7
ASSSIQGYTYEQY
>TRBV4-1|TRBJ1-1
ASSLEGNTEAF
>TRBV4-1|TRBJ2-5
ASSQEKRGARETQY
>TRBV9|TRBJ1-3
ASSVAGPGNTIY
>TRBV7-2|TRBJ1-5
ASSYGQVSNQPQH
>TRBV2|TRBJ2-7
ASSEGSEQY
>TRBV7-2|TRBJ1-5
ASSSGGLSNQPQH
>TRBV4-1|TRBJ1-6
ASSQGQALSPLH
>TRBV4-1|TRBJ1-1
ASSPMVGNTEAF
>TRBV6-4|TRBJ1-2
ASSDRTGELGGYT
>TRBV6-5|TRBJ2-7
ASSYSGQNGYEQY
>TRBV4-1|TRBJ1-1
ASSQGQTMNTEAF
>TRBV28|TRBJ1-2
ASSSPGQAYGYT
>TRBV27|TRBJ2-3
ASSLSTSTDTQY
>TRBV10-3|TRBJ1-6
AISESVLSGNSPLH
>TRBV28|TRBJ1-1
ASSSLGDTEAF
>TRBV12-1|TRBJ1-5
ASSLRGQGTIQPQH
>TRBV19|TRBJ2-3
ASSIVQVEVDTQY
>TRBV7-9|TRBJ2-2
ASSQDSNTGELF
>TRBV19|TRBJ2-2
ATSLTGSAGELF
>TRBV6-5|TRBJ1-2
ASSPIGDYGYT
>TRBV30|TRBJ1-1
AGRTGGRTEAF
>TRBV19|TRBJ2-3
ASSAWGITDTQY
>TRBV6-5|TRBJ1-5
ASSIKNQPQH
>TRBV5-5|TRBJ1-6
ASSRNRGVNSPLH
>TRBV12-3/TRBV12-4|TRBJ1-2
ASREGQGNGYT
>TRBV7-8|TRBJ2-2
ASSWTGAGELF
>TRBV19|TRBJ1-5
ASSEIRSGGESQH
>TRBV6-6|TRBJ1-1
ASSHQQPEAF
>TRBV6-4|TRBJ1-2
ASSALPPTEPIYGYT
>TRBV7-9|TRBJ2-3
ASSLEGGLSTDTQY
>TRBV7-2|TRBJ2-1
ASRSGTSGRNEQF
>TRBV4-3|TRBJ2-1
ASSQNRGATSGEF
>TRBV7-9|TRBJ1-1
ASSLEGVGSAF
>TRBV28|TRBJ2-5
ASSLRDRAAAQY
>TRBV19|TRBJ1-2
ASSISAGFNYGYT
>TRBV3-1/TRBV3-2|TRBJ1-6
ASSQDPRGGNSPLH
>TRBV28|TRBJ1-1
ASTQWGETPEAF
>TRBV7-7|TRBJ2-2
ASTPSWTGELF
>TRBV7-9|TRBJ1-2
ASSRQHYGYT
>TRBV4-1|TRBJ1-5
ASSQEWDRGRNQPQH
>TRBV7-2|TRBJ1-2
ASSRSTGDGYT
>TRBV7-8|TRBJ1-5
ASSLVRTVGNQPQH
>TRBV18|TRBJ1-1
ASSRGEEDTEAF
>TRBV2|TRBJ1-4
ASRGLGGPSKKLF
>TRBV10-3|TRBJ1-4
AIGSVNEKLF
>TRBV2|TRBJ1-6
ASRSGPNSPLH
>TRBV6-5|TRBJ1-1
ASSYSRVGTTEAF
>TRBV19|TRBJ2-1
ASSLAAYYNEQF
>TRBV6-2/TRBV6-3|TRBJ1-1
ASSYRDTEAF
>TRBV2|TRBJ1-5
ASQTGFDQPQH